This T cell receptor (beta chain) was identified during a study of T cell responses to AZD1222 COVID-19 vaccine. Concerning this clone: What it binds is not known.

The germline V and J ends were trimmed by 2 bases and 6 bases, with 7 bases remaining between them. The CDR3 is 12 amino acids. Study observations and caveats: Unmutated variant regions are reportedly targeted by nearly half of spike-specific TCRs. Seropositive status at baseline applied to only six AZD1222 recipients. Spike-specific TCR breadth rose after two AZD1222 doses, and depth rose as well. Vaccine-associated CD4 TCRs spanned spike, dominant at 160-218 and 743-854.

Profiled with immunoSEQ multiplex PCR; TCRdb holds only in-frame clones, not every one. The sample gives approximately 150,000 clones, about 92% of which show up once; approximately 5% is in the top ten. This TCR was recovered from an adult in good health. This rearrangement joins TRBV12-3 or TRBV12-4 to TRBJ2-5, with no clear D. The source was peripheral blood, collected on day 0 of AZD1222 vaccination. The CDR3 here is CASSLSLQTQYF. Here the CDR3 DNA reads TGTGCCAGCAGTTTAAGCCTACAGACCCAGTACTTC.